Shown below are 13 T cell receptor beta chains from a single sample sequenced in a study of T cell responses to AZD1222 COVID-19 vaccine. Method: immunoSEQ multiplex PCR; TCRdb's copy keeps in-frame clones and lacks some. The sample comprises roughly 180,000 clones, about 90% of which are singletons, and around 1.3% rests with the top ten. Specimen: peripheral blood, collected 28 days after the second AZD1222 dose. Receptors were obtained from an adult who received the AZD1222 COVID-19 vaccine.

V gene TRBV12-5 combines with J gene TRBJ1-2; maybe TRBD1 (5 bases). Germline V CDR1 and CDR2: LGHNT, FRNRAP. The CDR3 loop spans 15 amino acids. V shed 0 bases and J shed 2 bases, with 10 bases lying between them. The CDR3 DNA is TGTGCTAGTGGTTTGGTAACAGCAGGGAACTATGGCTACACCTTC. Amino acids: CASGLVTAGNYGYTF. Looking up the rest from reference TRBV12-5 and TRBJ1-2 gives the full variable domain: DARVTQTPRHKVTEMGQEVTMRCQPILGHNTVFWYRQTMMQGLELLAYFRNRAPLDDSGMPKDRFSAEMPDATLATLKIQPSEPRDSAVYFCASGLVTAGNYGYTFGSGTRLTVV.

V gene TRBV27 combines with J gene TRBJ1-2; 7 bases are shared with TRBD1. The J segment lost 6 bases and the V segment lost 4 bases, leaving 11 bases of the junction unmatched. Germline lookup yields CDR1 MNHEY and CDR2 SMNVEV (reference sequence). The CDR3 extends over 15 amino acids. This CDR3 reads CASSSVLTGRDGYTF. In DNA form, the CDR3 reads TGTGCCAGCAGTTCCGTACTGACAGGGAGAGATGGCTACACCTTC.

V usage is TRBV7-3 and J usage is TRBJ1-1; D perhaps matches TRBD1 (5 bases). The germline V gene encodes CDR1 SGHTA and CDR2 FQGTGA. The germline V and J ends were trimmed by 5 bases and 11 bases, with 12 bases remaining between them. This CDR3 has 11 residues. The CDR3 reads CASSDGTTAFF. DNA of the CDR3: TGTGCCAGCAGCGACGGGACGACGGCTTTCTTT.

The chain uses TRBV7-9 and TRBJ1-6; D might be TRBD1 (6 bases). Germline-derived CDR1 and CDR2 are SEHNR and FQNEAQ (reference sequence). The CDR3 is 13 residues long. With 1 base removed from V and 10 bases from J, the gap between germline ends came to 8 bases. The CDR3 region has the DNA TGTGCCAGCAGCTTAGGACAGGAATCACCCCTCCACTTT. This codes for CASSLGQESPLHF.

The chain has TRBV20-1 and TRBJ1-2, with 9 nucleotides matching TRBD1. Looked up from germline, CDR1 is DFQATT and CDR2 is SNEGSKA (reference sequence). V gave up 3 bases and J gave up 2 bases; unmatched junction bases: 7. There are 15 residues in the CDR3. CDR3: CSASPSGTGNYGYTF. The DNA of the CDR3 is TGCAGTGCTAGTCCTTCCGGGACAGGGAACTATGGCTACACCTTC.

Only one count was recorded for this clone. This chain uses TRBV6-5 with TRBJ2-5, with a weak D call TRBD1 (5 bases). Between the trimmed V and J ends, which lost 0 bases and 3 bases, there was a span of 11 bases. The CDR3 spans 15 residues. Germline V CDR1 and CDR2: MNHEY, SVGAGI. CDR3 region: CASSYSGRVEETQYF. For the CDR3, the DNA is TGTGCCAGCAGTTACTCGGGCAGGGTAGAAGAGACCCAGTACTTC.

The rearrangement joins TRBV7-2 to TRBJ2-7, with D possibly being TRBD2 (5 bases). Germline CDR1 SGHTA, CDR2 FQGNSA. The CDR3 runs 13 residues. Trimming took 6 bases from V and 3 from J, leaving 12 bases between them. CDR3 in amino acids: CASSRGRGYEQYF. The CDR3 nucleotides read TGTGCCAGCAGTCGGGGTCGCGGCTACGAGCAGTACTTC.

The chain carries TRBV10-1 and TRBJ2-7, with D perhaps TRBD2 (6 bases). The CDR3 extends over 13 amino acids. Germline values: CDR1 WNHNN, CDR2 SYGVQD (reference sequence). V was cut by 8 bases and J by 0 bases, with 11 bases left in between. The CDR3 protein is CASLGGDSYEQYF. For the CDR3, the DNA is TGCGCCAGCTTAGGCGGGGACTCCTACGAGCAGTACTTC.

This CDR3 reads CASSQSDRAGNTIYF. CDR3 nucleotide sequence: TGCGCCAGCAGTCAATCGGACAGGGCAGGAAACACCATATATTTT. The chain has TRBV23-1 and TRBJ1-3; 8 nucleotides align to TRBD1. TRBV23-1 is placed among ORFs of uncertain function. The CDR3 has 15 residues. Trimming removed 0 bases from V and 4 bases from J; junction bases left unmatched: 2.

The chain uses TRBV19 and TRBJ1-5, with D possibly TRBD1 on 6 matching bases. The CDR3 spans 16 residues. The germline CDR1 and CDR2 sequences are LNHDA and SQIVND (reference sequence). The ends were cut back, 9 bases at V and 5 bases at J, with 23 bases in the middle. The CDR3 spells CASDTMAGVGDQPQHF. The CDR3 region has the DNA TGTGCCAGCGACACCATGGCAGGGGTGGGGGATCAGCCCCAGCATTTT.

The CDR3 region has the DNA TGCGCCAGCACCTCCACTGCCGGGGGCCGAGGCTACACCTTC. Encoded protein: CASTSTAGGRGYTF. The chain employs TRBV5-1 and TRBJ1-2; a possible D gene is TRBD1 (6 bases). The germline V and J ends were trimmed by 6 bases and 8 bases, with 20 bases remaining between them. The germline gives CDR1 SGHRS, CDR2 YFSETQ. This CDR3 has 14 amino acids.

With respect to this clone: In the same sample, other DNA sequences code for this CDR3. The rearrangement uses TRBV12-3 or TRBV12-4 and TRBJ1-5; D remains unclear. The V and J ends lost 3 bases and 7 bases respectively, with 4 bases between them. This CDR3 region has 11 residues. The CDR3 DNA is TGTGCCAGCAGTTTGGGGCAGCCCCAGCATTTT. Translating gives CASSLGQPQHF.

The chain couples TRBV12-5 to TRBJ1-2; perhaps TRBD1 as D (5 bases). The CDR3 contains 16 residues. CDR1 is LGHNT and CDR2 is FRNRAP in the germline V gene. V lost 3 bases, J lost 5 bases, and 19 bases lay in between. Here the CDR3 DNA reads TGTGCTAGTGGTTTTGGGACGGCTAAAAATGGATATGGCTACACCTTC. Residues: CASGFGTAKNGYGYTF.